This is a list of T cell receptor beta chains from one sample in a study of shared clonotypes between healthy human individuals. Sequencing was performed with immunoSEQ multiplex PCR; in TCRdb, only in-frame clones are kept and a portion is missing. The sample contains about 2 million clones, 85% to 95% of which appear only once. Sequencing input: naive CD8+ T cells sorted from blood. The receptors were sampled from a man younger than 30 in good health. CDR3s include the opening cysteine and the closing phenylalanine or tryptophan. Each record gives: D gene, J gene, clone size, V gene, CDR3 DNA, CDR3 protein. D genes are given only for firm matches. Size values are once, few and many counts, or a class for expanded clones, and some rows have none.

TRBD2 | TRBJ2-2 | NA | TRBV4-1 | TGCGCCAGCAGCCCCCGGGGTAGCGGGTCAAACACCGGGGAGCTGTTTTTT | CASSPRGSGSNTGELFF
TRBD1 | TRBJ2-7 | NA | TRBV11-1 | TGTGCCAGCAGCCCGGGACAGGGAAAGCAGTACTTC | CASSPGQGKQYF
NA | TRBJ1-4 | NA | TRBV6-5 | TGTGCCAGCAGCCCAGCGGGTTCAGGCTATGAAAAACTGTTTTTT | CASSPAGSGYEKLFF
NA | TRBJ2-7 | NA | TRBV12-5 | TGTGCTAGTGGTTTGAGGCCCGCGGGCCACGAGCAGTACTTC | CASGLRPAGHEQYF
NA | TRBJ2-1 | NA | TRBV23-1 | TGCGCCAGCATCCGGAGCAGGGGCAGGGAAAATGAGCAGTTCTTC | CASIRSRGRENEQFF
NA | TRBJ1-2 | NA | TRBV27 | TGTGCCAGCAGTTTAGTAGGAGGTGATGGCTACACCTTC | CASSLVGGDGYTF
TRBD2 | TRBJ2-5 | NA | TRBV19 | TGTGCCAGTAGTCCCCGGGACTACCACCAAGAGACCCAGTACTTC | CASSPRDYHQETQYF
NA | TRBJ1-1 | once | TRBV11-2 | TGTGCCAGCAGCGAGAGGGGCACATGGAACACTGAAGCTTTCTTT | CASSERGTWNTEAFF
NA | TRBJ2-7 | NA | TRBV6-5 | TGTGCCAGCAGTTATATGCAGACCGAATTCTACGAGCAGTACTTC | CASSYMQTEFYEQYF
NA | TRBJ2-7 | NA | TRBV5-6 | TGTGCCAGCAGCATAGGACTGAGCTCCTACGAGCAGTACTTC | CASSIGLSSYEQYF
NA | TRBJ2-5 | NA | TRBV7-9 | TGTGCCAGCAGCTTAGTGGGCGGGGCCCAAGAGACCCAGTACTTC | CASSLVGGAQETQYF
NA | TRBJ1-3 | NA | TRBV7-8 | TGTGCCAGCAGCTTAGAAAGGGATCCGACCACTGGAAACACCATATATTTT | CASSLERDPTTGNTIYF
TRBD1 | TRBJ1-6 | NA | TRBV4-3 | TGCGCCAGCAGCCAGACCTACAGGGGGCTCTCACCCCTCCACTTT | CASSQTYRGLSPLHF
TRBD2 | TRBJ2-1 | NA | TRBV28 | TGTGCCACCGCGGAGCGGAGCGGGGGGGCATATGAGCAGTTCTTC | CATAERSGGAYEQFF
NA | TRBJ2-7 | NA | TRBV7-2 | TGTGCCAGCAGCGATGGTGGGGGTTCCTACGAGCAGTACTTC | CASSDGGGSYEQYF
NA | TRBJ2-3 | NA | TRBV27 | TGTGCCAGCAGTTTATACAGGTCCCAGGGGTGGACAGATACGCAGTATTTT | CASSLYRSQGWTDTQYF
NA | TRBJ2-7 | NA | TRBV10-3 | TGTGCCATCAGTGAGTCGAGAGGGGACTACGAGCAGTACTTC | CAISESRGDYEQYF
NA | TRBJ2-5 | NA | TRBV7-2 | TGTGCCAGCAGCTTAGCAGTGGAGGAGACCCAGTACTTC | CASSLAVEETQYF
NA | TRBJ1-3 | NA | TRBV21-1 | TGTGCCAGCCGCCCCCCCTCCGGGACGGTCGGGGTCACCATATATTTT | CASRPPSGTVGVTIYF
NA | TRBJ1-4 | NA | TRBV6-5 | TGTGCCAGCAGCCTCCTGACAACTAATGAAAAACTGTTTTTT | CASSLLTTNEKLFF
NA | TRBJ2-7 | once | TRBV27 | TGTGCCAGCAGTTTATCTGGACTCTCCTACGAGCAGTACTTC | CASSLSGLSYEQYF
NA | TRBJ2-1 | NA | TRBV7-9 | TGTGCCAGCAGCTTAGGTCGGCCCAATGAGCAGTTCTTC | CASSLGRPNEQFF
TRBD1 | TRBJ1-6 | NA | TRBV27 | TGTGCCAGCAGTACACGGACAGGGGAAAATTCACCCCTCCACTTT | CASSTRTGENSPLHF
TRBD2 | TRBJ2-1 | NA | TRBV4-1 | TGCGCCAGCAGCGCGTACCCCCCCGCTAGCGGGACTCACAATGAGCAGTTCTTC | CASSAYPPASGTHNEQFF
NA | TRBJ1-1 | once | TRBV27 | TGTGCCAGCAGTTTATCGAACAGGGAAGGGTTCACTGAAGCTTTCTTT | CASSLSNREGFTEAFF
TRBD1 | TRBJ2-4 | NA | TRBV7-9 | TGTGCCAGCAGCCCCCCGACAGGGGGCGTGAACATTCAGTACTTC | CASSPPTGGVNIQYF
NA | TRBJ2-7 | NA | TRBV11-2 | TGTGCCAGCAACTCGAAGCGGGTGAAGGAGGAGCAGTACTTC | CASNSKRVKEEQYF
NA | TRBJ2-7 | NA | TRBV15 | TGTGCCACCAGCAGAGATCGGATGAGCTCCTACGAGCAGTACTTC | CATSRDRMSSYEQYF
NA | TRBJ1-1 | NA | TRBV7-9 | TGTGCCAGCAGCTTAGGGGGAACGCACACTGAAGCTTTCTTT | CASSLGGTHTEAFF
NA | TRBJ2-7 | NA | TRBV15 | TGTGCCACCAGCAGAGATTGGGGGGCGTTGGCCTACGAGCAGTACTTC | CATSRDWGALAYEQYF
NA | TRBJ1-1 | NA | TRBV7-3 | TGTGCCAGCAGCTCGTACGGAGAGCAACGGGCTTTCTTT | CASSSYGEQRAFF
NA | TRBJ2-1 | NA | TRBV15 | TGTGCCACCAGCAGACTAGTGAGCTCCTACAATGAGCAGTTCTTC | CATSRLVSSYNEQFF
TRBD1 | TRBJ2-7 | NA | TRBV6-5 | TGTGCCAGCAGTTACTCTTCCGGGACAGGGGTCTACGAGCAGTACTTC | CASSYSSGTGVYEQYF
NA | TRBJ2-1 | NA | TRBV29-1 | TGCAGCGTTGATCGGAAACGAGGGAGCTCCTACAATGAGCAGTTCTTC | CSVDRKRGSSYNEQFF
NA | TRBJ1-5 | NA | TRBV5-6 | TGTGCCAGCAGCTTGGACGGGTTTCTTAGCAATCAGCCCCAGCATTTT | CASSLDGFLSNQPQHF
NA | TRBJ1-6 | NA | TRBV5-6 | TGTGCCAGCAGAGTTGCCGGGGCCTCGAAGGCCCTCCACTTT | CASRVAGASKALHF
NA | TRBJ2-7 | NA | TRBV28 | TGTGCCAGCAGTTTCGGTATCGTGGGGGTCGAGCAGTACTTC | CASSFGIVGVEQYF
TRBD1 | TRBJ1-1 | NA | TRBV29-1 | TGCAGCACGGGACAGGGGGGCACTGAAGCTTTCTTT | CSTGQGGTEAFF
NA | TRBJ2-7 | NA | TRBV7-4 | TGTGCCAGCAGCACAGGGTCCCGCACCTACGAGCAGTACTTC | CASSTGSRTYEQYF
NA | TRBJ2-3 | NA | TRBV4-1 | TGCGCCAGCAGCCAGCTAGGGAGCACAGATACGCAGTATTTT | CASSQLGSTDTQYF
NA | TRBJ1-2 | NA | TRBV6-5 | TGTGCCAGCAGTTACTCGGAGGGTCTGAATGGCTACACCTTC | CASSYSEGLNGYTF
TRBD1 | TRBJ2-7 | NA | TRBV11-2 | TGTGCCAGCAGCTTTGGTGACAGGGCCTACGAGCAGTACTTC | CASSFGDRAYEQYF
NA | TRBJ2-7 | NA | TRBV11-2 | TGTGCCAGCAGCTGGGAAGCGGTAAGCTCCTACGAGCAGTACTTC | CASSWEAVSSYEQYF
NA | TRBJ1-2 | NA | TRBV7-2 | TGTGCCAGCAGCTCCATGGGTGAGGGAGCTAACTATGGCTACACCTTC | CASSSMGEGANYGYTF
NA | TRBJ1-5 | NA | TRBV28 | TGTGCCAGCACTCAGGGAGTTAGCAATCAGCCCCAGCATTTT | CASTQGVSNQPQHF
TRBD2 | TRBJ2-1 | NA | TRBV6-5 | TGTGCCAGCGCGGCTAGCGGGAGCTCCTACAATGAGCAGTTCTTC | CASAASGSSYNEQFF
TRBD1 | TRBJ2-7 | NA | TRBV6-4 | TGTGCCAGCGCCCGGGACAGGGCGACGTACTCCCTCTACGAGCAGTACTTC | CASARDRATYSLYEQYF
NA | TRBJ2-7 | NA | TRBV9 | TGTGCCAGCAGCGTGGGAGCGAAGGACGAGCAGTACTTC | CASSVGAKDEQYF
NA | TRBJ1-2 | NA | TRBV6-5 | TGTGCCAGCAGTTACGCAGGGGAAAAGGGCCTCTATGGCTACACCTTC | CASSYAGEKGLYGYTF
NA | TRBJ2-7 | NA | TRBV30 | TGTGCCTGGAGCCTAGGCCACTACGAGCAGTACTTC | CAWSLGHYEQYF